This T cell receptor (beta chain) was recovered during a study of blood T cell repertoires in COVID-19. For the study at large: Samples taken during acute and convalescent COVID-19 were collected in the United States, Italy and Spain. PBMCs, B-cell-depleted T cells, or T cells provided the cDNA or gDNA that made up the material.

Losses at the gene ends were 2 bases for V and 13 bases for J; bases not matched to a gene: 10. This CDR3 contains 14 residues. Per germline, CDR1 MDHEN and CDR2 SYDVKM. Study processing details: For nucleated cells, counts were estimated from reference gene primer amplification. The table came from immunoSEQ multiplex PCR; TCRdb's copy has only in-frame clones and leaves some out. V and J calls plus clone size are reproduced from that table; the DNA served to infer D and trimming. The sample contains 200,000 or so clones, approximately 82% of which appear only once. What was sequenced was peripheral blood. This clonotype was sampled from a human donor with acute or convalescent COVID-19. The donor label of this sample is uncertain. This rearrangement joins TRBV28 to TRBJ2-1; 8 nucleotides agree with TRBD2. The CDR3 DNA reads as TGTGCCAGCAGTTTAACGGGGACGGGAGGGACCCAGTTCTTC. It translates to CASSLTGTGGTQFF.